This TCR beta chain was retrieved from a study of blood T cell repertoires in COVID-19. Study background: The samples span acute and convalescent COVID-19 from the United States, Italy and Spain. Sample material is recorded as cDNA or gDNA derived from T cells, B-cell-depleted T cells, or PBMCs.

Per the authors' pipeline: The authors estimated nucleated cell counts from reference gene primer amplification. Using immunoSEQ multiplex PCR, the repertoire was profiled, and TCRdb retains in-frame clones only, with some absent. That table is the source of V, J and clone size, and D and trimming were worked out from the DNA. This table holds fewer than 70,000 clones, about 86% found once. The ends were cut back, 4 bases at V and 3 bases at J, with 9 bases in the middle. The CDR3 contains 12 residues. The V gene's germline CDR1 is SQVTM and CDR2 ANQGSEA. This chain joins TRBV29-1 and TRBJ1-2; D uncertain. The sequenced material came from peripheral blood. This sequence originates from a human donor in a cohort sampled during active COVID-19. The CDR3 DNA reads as TGCAGCGTTGGAGGGCAGTACTATGGCTACACCTTC. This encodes CSVGGQYYGYTF.